This TCR beta chain was identified in a study of OX40 agonist ivuxolimab in advanced cancers. This clone was seen only a few times. Sequencing used immunoSEQ multiplex PCR; TCRdb keeps in-frame clones, though not all of them. The sample lists about 77,000 clones, over 85% occurring once. The sample in question was CD4+ or CD8+ T cells sorted from blood, obtained in a trial of the OX40 agonist ivuxolimab. This receptor was taken from an adult with an advanced solid tumor such as melanoma, head and neck, liver or kidney cancer.

The DNA for the CDR3 is TGTGCCAGCAGCACTCAGGGGAGCACTGAAGCTTTCTTT. Translated: CASSTQGSTEAFF. The rearrangement joins TRBV6-4 to TRBJ1-1; tentative D call: TRBD1 (6 bases). The CDR3 totals 13 residues. CDR1 and CDR2 (germline): MRHNA, SNTAGT. The V end was cut by 6 bases, the J end by 4 bases, with 12 bases between.